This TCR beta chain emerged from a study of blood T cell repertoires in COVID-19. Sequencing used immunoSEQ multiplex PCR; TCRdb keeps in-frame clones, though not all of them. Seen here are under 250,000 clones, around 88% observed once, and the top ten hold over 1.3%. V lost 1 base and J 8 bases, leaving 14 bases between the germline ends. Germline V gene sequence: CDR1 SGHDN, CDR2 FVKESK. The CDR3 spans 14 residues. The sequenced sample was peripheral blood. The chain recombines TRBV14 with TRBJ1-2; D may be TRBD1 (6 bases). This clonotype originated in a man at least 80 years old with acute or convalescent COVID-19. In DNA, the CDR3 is TGTGCCAGCAGCCAAGCCTGGACAGACTGGGGCTACACCTTC. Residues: CASSQAWTDWGYTF.